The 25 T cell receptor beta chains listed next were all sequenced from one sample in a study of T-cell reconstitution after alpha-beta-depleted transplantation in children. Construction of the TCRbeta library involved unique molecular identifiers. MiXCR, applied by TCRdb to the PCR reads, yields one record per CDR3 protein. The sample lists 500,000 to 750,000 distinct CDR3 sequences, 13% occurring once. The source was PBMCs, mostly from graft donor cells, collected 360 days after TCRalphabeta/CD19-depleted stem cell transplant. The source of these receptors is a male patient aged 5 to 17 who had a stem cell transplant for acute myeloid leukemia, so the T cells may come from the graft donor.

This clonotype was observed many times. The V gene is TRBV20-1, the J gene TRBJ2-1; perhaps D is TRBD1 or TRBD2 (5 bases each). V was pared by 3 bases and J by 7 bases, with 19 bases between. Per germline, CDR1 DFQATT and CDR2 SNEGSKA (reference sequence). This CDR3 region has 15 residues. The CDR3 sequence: CSASPRDHHRNEQFF. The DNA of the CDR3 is TGCAGTGCTAGCCCCCGGGACCACCATAGGAATGAGCAGTTCTTC.

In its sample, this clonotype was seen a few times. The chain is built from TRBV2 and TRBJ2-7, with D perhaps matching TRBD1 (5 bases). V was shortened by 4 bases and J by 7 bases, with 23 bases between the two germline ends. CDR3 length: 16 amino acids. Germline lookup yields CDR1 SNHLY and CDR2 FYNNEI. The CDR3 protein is CASSGAPDILRLEQYF. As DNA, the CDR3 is TGTGCCAGCAGTGGGGCTCCGGACATACTACGTCTGGAGCAGTACTTC.

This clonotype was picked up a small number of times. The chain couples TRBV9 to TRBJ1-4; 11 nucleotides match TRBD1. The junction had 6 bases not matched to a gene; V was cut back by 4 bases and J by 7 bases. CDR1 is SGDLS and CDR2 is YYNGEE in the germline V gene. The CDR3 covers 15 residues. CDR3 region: CASSPAGTGGEKLFF. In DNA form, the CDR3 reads TGTGCCAGCAGCCCCGCGGGGACAGGGGGTGAAAAACTGTTTTTT. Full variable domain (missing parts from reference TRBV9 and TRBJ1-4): DSGVTQTPKHLITATGQRVTLRCSPRSGDLSVYWYQQSLDQGLQFLIQYYNGEERAKGNILERFSAQQFPDLHSELNLSSLELGDSALYFCASSPAGTGGEKLFFGSGTQLSVL.

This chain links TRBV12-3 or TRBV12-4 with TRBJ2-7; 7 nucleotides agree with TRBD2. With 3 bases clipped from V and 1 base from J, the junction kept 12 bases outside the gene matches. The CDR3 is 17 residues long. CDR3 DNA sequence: TGTGCCAGCAGTTTCTATTGGAGGGGCGGGAGATCCTACGAGCAGTACTTC. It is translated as CASSFYWRGGRSYEQYF.

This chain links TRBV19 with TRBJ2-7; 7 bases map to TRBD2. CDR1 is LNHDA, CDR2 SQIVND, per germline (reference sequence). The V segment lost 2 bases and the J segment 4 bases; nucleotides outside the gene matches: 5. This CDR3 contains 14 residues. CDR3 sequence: CASSISAGAYEQYF. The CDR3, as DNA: TGTGCCAGTAGTATATCGGCGGGAGCTTACGAGCAGTACTTC.

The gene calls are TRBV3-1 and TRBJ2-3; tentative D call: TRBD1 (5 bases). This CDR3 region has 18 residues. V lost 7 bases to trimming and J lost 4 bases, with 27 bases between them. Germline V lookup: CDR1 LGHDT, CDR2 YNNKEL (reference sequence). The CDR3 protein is CASNPGGPRVPSPDTQYF. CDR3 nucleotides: TGTGCCAGCAACCCCGGCGGCCCCAGGGTCCCGAGTCCAGATACGCAGTATTTT.

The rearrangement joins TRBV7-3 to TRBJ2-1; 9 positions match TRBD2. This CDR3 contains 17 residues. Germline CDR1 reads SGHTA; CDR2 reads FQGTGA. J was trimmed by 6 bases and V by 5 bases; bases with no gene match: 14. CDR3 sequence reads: CASSPTQRAGGSNEQFF. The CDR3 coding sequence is TGTGCCAGCAGCCCTACACAGCGAGCGGGAGGTAGCAATGAGCAGTTCTTC. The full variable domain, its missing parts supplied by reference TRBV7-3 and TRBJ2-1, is GAGVSQTPSNKVTEKGKYVELRCDPISGHTALYWYRQSLGQGPEFLIYFQGTGAADDSGLPNDRFFAVRPEGSVSTLKIQRTERGDSAVYLCASSPTQRAGGSNEQFFGPGTRLTVL.

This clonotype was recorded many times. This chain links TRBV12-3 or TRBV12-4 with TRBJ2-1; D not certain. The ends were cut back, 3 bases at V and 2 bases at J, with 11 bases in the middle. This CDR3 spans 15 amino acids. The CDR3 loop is CASSFRTGPYNEQFF. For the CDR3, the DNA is TGTGCCAGCAGTTTCCGTACGGGCCCCTACAATGAGCAGTTCTTC.

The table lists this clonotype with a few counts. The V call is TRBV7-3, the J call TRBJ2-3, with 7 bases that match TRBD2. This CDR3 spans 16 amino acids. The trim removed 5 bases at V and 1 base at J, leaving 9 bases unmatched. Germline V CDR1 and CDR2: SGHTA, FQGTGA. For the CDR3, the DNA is TGTGCCAGCAGCCAATGGAGCGGGACCCGCACAGATACGCAGTATTTT. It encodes CASSQWSGTRTDTQYF.

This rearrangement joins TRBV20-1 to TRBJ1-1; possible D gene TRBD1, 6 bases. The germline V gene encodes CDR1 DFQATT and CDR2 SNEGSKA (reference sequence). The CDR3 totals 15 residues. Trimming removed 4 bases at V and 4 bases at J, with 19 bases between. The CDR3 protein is CSATGGRGVGTEAFF. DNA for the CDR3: TGCAGTGCTACGGGGGGGCGCGGGGTTGGCACTGAAGCTTTCTTT.

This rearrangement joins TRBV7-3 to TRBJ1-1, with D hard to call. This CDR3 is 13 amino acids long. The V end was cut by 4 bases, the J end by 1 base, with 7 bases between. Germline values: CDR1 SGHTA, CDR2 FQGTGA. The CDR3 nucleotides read TGTGCCAGCAGCTATGTTGGGAACACTGAAGCTTTCTTT. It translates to CASSYVGNTEAFF.

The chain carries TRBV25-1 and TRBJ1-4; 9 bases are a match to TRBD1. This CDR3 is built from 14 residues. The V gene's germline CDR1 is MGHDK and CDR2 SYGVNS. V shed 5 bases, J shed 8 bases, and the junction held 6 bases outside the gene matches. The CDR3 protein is CASSWTGVKEKLFF. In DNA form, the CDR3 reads TGTGCCAGCAGTTGGACAGGGGTAAAGGAAAAACTGTTTTTT.

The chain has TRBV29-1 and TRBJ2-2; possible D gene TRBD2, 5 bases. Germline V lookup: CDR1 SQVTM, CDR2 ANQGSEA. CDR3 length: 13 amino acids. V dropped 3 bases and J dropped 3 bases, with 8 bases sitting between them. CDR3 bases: TGCAGCGTTGACAAGGACTACACCGGGGAGCTGTTTTTT. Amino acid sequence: CSVDKDYTGELFF.

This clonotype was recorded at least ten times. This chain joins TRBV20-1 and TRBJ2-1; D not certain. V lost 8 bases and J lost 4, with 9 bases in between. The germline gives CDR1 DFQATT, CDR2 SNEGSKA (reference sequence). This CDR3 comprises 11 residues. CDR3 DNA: TGCAGTAGGCACGAATACAATGAGCAGTTCTTC. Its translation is CSRHEYNEQFF.

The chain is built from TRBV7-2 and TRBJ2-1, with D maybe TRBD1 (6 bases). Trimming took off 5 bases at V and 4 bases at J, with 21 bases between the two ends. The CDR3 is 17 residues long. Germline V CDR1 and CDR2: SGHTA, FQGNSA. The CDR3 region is CASSTQGRGRVYNEQFF. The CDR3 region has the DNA TGTGCCAGCAGCACACAGGGAAGGGGGAGAGTTTACAATGAGCAGTTCTTC.

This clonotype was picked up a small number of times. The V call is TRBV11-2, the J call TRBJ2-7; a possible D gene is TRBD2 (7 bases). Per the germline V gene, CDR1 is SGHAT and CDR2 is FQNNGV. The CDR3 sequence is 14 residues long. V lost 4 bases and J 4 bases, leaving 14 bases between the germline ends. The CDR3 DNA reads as TGTGCCAGCAGCTCAAACAGGGACTATTACGAGCAGTACTTC. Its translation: CASSSNRDYYEQYF.

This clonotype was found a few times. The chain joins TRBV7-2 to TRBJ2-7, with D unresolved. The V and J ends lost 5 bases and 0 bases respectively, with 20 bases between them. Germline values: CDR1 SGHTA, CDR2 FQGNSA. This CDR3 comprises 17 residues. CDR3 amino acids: CASSPAIFRRSSYEQYF. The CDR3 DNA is TGTGCCAGCAGCCCGGCCATCTTTAGAAGGTCCTCCTACGAGCAGTACTTC.

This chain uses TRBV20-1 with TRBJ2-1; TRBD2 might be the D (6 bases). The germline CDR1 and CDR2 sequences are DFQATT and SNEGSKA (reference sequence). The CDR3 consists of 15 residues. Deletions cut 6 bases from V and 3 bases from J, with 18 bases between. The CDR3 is CSAPSVTRIYNEQFF. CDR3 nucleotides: TGCAGTGCCCCCTCCGTGACTAGGATCTACAATGAGCAGTTCTTC.

The CDR3 DNA follows: TGTGCCAGCAGTATCGACAGGGGAGGTGAGCAGTTCTTC. Amino acid sequence: CASSIDRGGEQFF. The chain recombines TRBV27 with TRBJ2-1; 8 positions agree with TRBD1. Germline CDR1 and CDR2: MNHEY and SMNVEV (reference sequence). With V trimmed by 5 bases and J by 9 bases, 6 bases remained unmatched. The CDR3 is made up of 13 amino acids.

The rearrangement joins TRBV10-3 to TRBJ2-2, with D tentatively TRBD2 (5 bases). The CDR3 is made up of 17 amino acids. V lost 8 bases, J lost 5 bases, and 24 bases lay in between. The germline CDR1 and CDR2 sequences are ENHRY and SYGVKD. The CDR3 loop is CAIGKRTSPGGTGELFF. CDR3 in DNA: TGTGCCATCGGGAAGCGGACTTCGCCGGGTGGTACCGGGGAGCTGTTTTTT.

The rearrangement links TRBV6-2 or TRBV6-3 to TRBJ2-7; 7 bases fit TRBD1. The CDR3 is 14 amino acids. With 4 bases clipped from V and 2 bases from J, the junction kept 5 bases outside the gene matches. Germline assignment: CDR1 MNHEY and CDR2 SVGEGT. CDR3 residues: CASSSQGSTYEQYF. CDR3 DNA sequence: TGTGCCAGCAGTTCACAGGGGTCTACCTACGAGCAGTACTTC.

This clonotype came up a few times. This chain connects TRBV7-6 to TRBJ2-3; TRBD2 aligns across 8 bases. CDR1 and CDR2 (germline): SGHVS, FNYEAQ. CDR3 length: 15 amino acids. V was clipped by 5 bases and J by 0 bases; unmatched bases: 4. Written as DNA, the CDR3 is TGTGCCAGCAGCGGTATAGCGGGGAGCACAGATACGCAGTATTTT. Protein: CASSGIAGSTDTQYF. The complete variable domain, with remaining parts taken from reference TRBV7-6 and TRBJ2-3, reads GAGVSQSPRYKVTKRGQDVALRCDPISGHVSLYWYRQALGQGPEFLTYFNYEAQQDKSGLPNDRFSAERPEGSISTLTIQRTEQRDSAMYRCASSGIAGSTDTQYFGPGTRLTVL.

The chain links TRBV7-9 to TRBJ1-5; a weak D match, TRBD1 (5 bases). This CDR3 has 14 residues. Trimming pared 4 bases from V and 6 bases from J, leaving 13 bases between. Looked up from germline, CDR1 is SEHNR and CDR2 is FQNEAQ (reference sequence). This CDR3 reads CASSSSGGGQPQHF. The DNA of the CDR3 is TGTGCCAGCAGCTCGTCCGGCGGGGGTCAGCCCCAGCATTTT.

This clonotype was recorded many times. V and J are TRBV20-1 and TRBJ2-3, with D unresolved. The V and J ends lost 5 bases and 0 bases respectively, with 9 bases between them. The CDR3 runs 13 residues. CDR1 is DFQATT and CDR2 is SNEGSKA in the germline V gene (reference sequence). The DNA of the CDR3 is TGCAGTGCTCCTCTAGGTAGCACAGATACGCAGTATTTT. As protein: CSAPLGSTDTQYF.

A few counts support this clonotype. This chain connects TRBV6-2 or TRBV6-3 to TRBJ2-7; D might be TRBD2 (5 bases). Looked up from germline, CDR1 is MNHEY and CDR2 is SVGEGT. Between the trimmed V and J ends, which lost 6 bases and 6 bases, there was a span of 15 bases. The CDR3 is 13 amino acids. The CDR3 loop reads CASSLLISAEQYF. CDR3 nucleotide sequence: TGTGCCAGCAGCCTCCTCATTAGCGCCGAGCAGTACTTC.